The 17 T cell receptor beta chains reported below all come from one sample, sequenced in a study of cytomegalovirus exposure and HLA in healthy donors. 13 Jbeta primers and 60 Vbeta primers were used for the PCR. TCRdb's table, derived via immunoSEQ multiplex PCR, lists solely in-frame clones and lacks some. The sample includes over 200,000 clones, about 78% of them seen just once. Sequencing was carried out using PBMCs. These receptors all come from a male donor in good health and CMV-seronegative.

This chain uses TRBV28 with TRBJ2-1; D is perhaps TRBD2 (6 bases). The length of the CDR3 is 13 residues. V was trimmed by 9 bases and J by 0 bases, leaving 9 bases between them. From germline, CDR1 is MDHEN and CDR2 SYDVKM. The CDR3 DNA sequence: TGTGCCAGTTCCGGGAGCTCCTACAATGAGCAGTTCTTC. This translates into CASSGSSYNEQFF.

This sequence joins TRBV2 and TRBJ2-1; 9 bases agree with TRBD2. With 10 bases clipped from V and 10 bases from J, the junction kept 20 bases outside the gene matches. The CDR3 covers 16 residues. Germline V gene lookup returns CDR1 SNHLY and CDR2 FYNNEI. CDR3 residues: CAIKNRYSPGLAEQFF. In DNA, the CDR3 is TGTGCCATAAAAAACAGGTACTCTCCGGGACTAGCCGAGCAGTTCTTC.

The V and J genes are TRBV7-3 and TRBJ2-7; perhaps TRBD2 as D (6 bases). This CDR3 comprises 14 residues. Germline CDR1 and CDR2: SGHTA and FQGTGA. Trimming stripped 8 bases from V and 7 bases from J, with 21 bases between. The CDR3 coding sequence is TGTGCCAGCGCGGAGGGTTCAAGTTCGGAAGAGCAGTACTTC. Translating gives CASAEGSSSEEQYF.

The chain carries TRBV6-4 and TRBJ2-2, with D possibly TRBD2 on 6 matching bases. The V gene's germline CDR1 is MRHNA and CDR2 SNTAGT. The ends were cut back, 8 bases at V and 4 bases at J, with 14 bases in the middle. The CDR3 covers 14 residues. CDR3: CASATVGGTGELFF. CDR3 in DNA: TGTGCCAGCGCGACCGTGGGGGGCACCGGGGAGCTGTTTTTT.

V usage is TRBV5-4 and J usage is TRBJ2-3; 11 positions match TRBD2. This CDR3 comprises 15 residues. CDR1 SGHNT and CDR2 YYREEE come from the germline V gene (reference sequence). V was clipped by 0 bases and J by 5 bases; unmatched bases: 2. CDR3 loop: CASSLGLAGLDTQYF. CDR3 bases: TGTGCCAGCAGCTTGGGACTAGCGGGGTTAGATACGCAGTATTTT.

This chain joins TRBV2 and TRBJ1-1; tentative D call: TRBD1 (5 bases). Germline loops: CDR1 SNHLY, CDR2 FYNNEI. Trimming left V 6 bases short and J 0 bases short, with 8 bases between. There are 13 residues in the CDR3. CDR3 in DNA: TGTGCCAGCAGGGACACCATGAACACTGAAGCTTTCTTT. It specifies CASRDTMNTEAFF.

The chain employs TRBV10-1 and TRBJ1-5; TRBD1 matches 10 bases. The CDR3 contains 18 residues. The germline V gene has CDR1 WNHNN and CDR2 SYGVQD (reference sequence). After removal of 5 bases from V and 0 bases from J, the junction contained 10 bases not matched to a gene. The CDR3 coding sequence is TGCGCCAGCAGTTCCGGGACAGGGGCCCAGTATAGCAATCAGCCCCAGCATTTT. Translation: CASSSGTGAQYSNQPQHF.

This chain joins TRBV10-2 and TRBJ1-4; D not resolved. Trimming cost V 0 bases and J 8 bases, with 19 bases left between them. The CDR3 is 17 amino acids. CDR1 is WSHSY, CDR2 SAAADI, per germline. The CDR3 protein is CASSESTYSRVGEKLFF. For the CDR3, the DNA is TGCGCCAGCAGTGAGTCGACGTATTCCCGCGTCGGGGAAAAACTGTTTTTT.

The V gene is TRBV4-2, the J gene TRBJ2-2; perhaps TRBD1 as D (5 bases). The CDR3 spans 16 residues. Trimming took off 0 bases at V and 4 bases at J, with 12 bases between the two ends. Germline assignment: CDR1 LGHNA and CDR2 YNFKEQ. This CDR3 is CASSQEAGLGTGELFF. The CDR3 DNA reads TGTGCCAGCAGCCAAGAAGCAGGGCTGGGCACCGGGGAGCTGTTTTTT.

This clone was counted a single time. J is TRBJ1-2 and V is TRBV6-5; TRBD1 matches 7 bases. The V segment lost 6 bases and the J segment 8 bases; nucleotides outside the gene matches: 12. CDR3 length: 14 amino acids. Looked up from germline, CDR1 is MNHEY and CDR2 is SVGAGI. The CDR3 region is CASSTTRTGRGYTF. CDR3 DNA: TGTGCCAGCAGCACTACCCGGACAGGTCGCGGCTACACCTTC.

The rearrangement links TRBV5-8 to TRBJ2-4; perhaps TRBD2 as D (5 bases). Germline V CDR1 and CDR2: SGHTS, YDEGEE. The CDR3 is 16 amino acids. The ends were cut back, 7 bases at V and 0 bases at J, with 17 bases in the middle. In DNA form, the CDR3 reads TGTGCCAGCGTGCGAGGGAACCCGCTAGCCAAAAACATTCAGTACTTC. Translation gives CASVRGNPLAKNIQYF.

The chain recombines TRBV5-8 with TRBJ2-6; the match to TRBD1 covers 11 bases. CDR3 length: 17 residues. Germline CDR1 reads SGHTS; CDR2 reads YDEGEE. The junction had 7 bases not matched to a gene; V was cut back by 6 bases and J by 2 bases. The CDR3 is CASNRDRGLAGANVLTF. The CDR3, as DNA: TGTGCCAGCAACCGGGACAGGGGGTTGGCTGGGGCCAACGTCCTGACTTTC. Together with reference TRBV5-8 and TRBJ2-6, the CDR3 gives the full variable domain: EAGVTQSPTHLIKTRGQQATLRCSPISGHTSVYWYQQALGLGLQFLLWYDEGEERNRGNFPPRFSGRQFPNYSSELNVNALELEDSALYLCASNRDRGLAGANVLTFGAGSRLTVL.

The chain recombines TRBV19 with TRBJ2-7; TRBD1 aligns across 8 bases. CDR3 size: 15 residues. From germline, CDR1 is LNHDA and CDR2 SQIVND (reference sequence). After removal of 5 bases from V and 3 bases from J, the junction contained 9 bases not matched to a gene. The CDR3 loop reads CASSSWTGLSYEQYF. Here the CDR3 DNA reads TGTGCCAGTAGTTCCTGGACAGGGTTGAGCTACGAGCAGTACTTC. The full variable domain, with the rest looked up from reference TRBV19 and TRBJ2-7, is DGGITQSPKYLFRKEGQNVTLSCEQNLNHDAMYWYRQDPGQGLRLIYYSQIVNDFQKGDIAEGYSVSREKKESFPLTVTSAQKNPTAFYLCASSSWTGLSYEQYFGPGTRLTVT.

This chain uses TRBV4-1 with TRBJ2-2; TRBD2 matches at 8 bases. There are 18 residues in the CDR3. Looked up from germline, CDR1 is MGHRA and CDR2 is YSYEKL. Trimming removed 1 base from V and 5 bases from J; junction bases left unmatched: 12. CDR3 DNA sequence: TGCGCCAGCAGCCAAGCCGAGACTAGCGCTTTTTTAACCGGGGAGCTGTTTTTT. This gives the protein CASSQAETSAFLTGELFF.

The rearrangement joins TRBV29-1 to TRBJ1-5; D uncertain. This CDR3 spans 14 amino acids. Between the trimmed V and J ends, which lost 7 bases and 0 bases, there was a span of 13 bases. Germline CDR1 is SQVTM and CDR2 is ANQGSEA. The CDR3 bases are TGCAGCGCGGGAGGACGGAATAGCAATCAGCCCCAGCATTTT. This gives the protein CSAGGRNSNQPQHF.

This chain joins TRBV4-1 and TRBJ2-5, with TRBD2 matching 8 bases. In germline, CDR1 is MGHRA, CDR2 YSYEKL. The CDR3 has 16 amino acids. V shed 4 bases, J shed 1 base, and the junction held 8 bases outside the gene matches. The CDR3 sequence: CASSRSSGSPQETQYF. CDR3 bases: TGCGCCAGCAGCCGCTCAAGCGGGAGTCCCCAAGAGACCCAGTACTTC.

V and J are TRBV10-3 and TRBJ2-4; D remains unclear. The CDR3 has 8 amino acids. Trimming removed 6 bases at V and 13 bases at J, with 4 bases between. CDR1 is ENHRY and CDR2 is SYGVKD in the germline V gene. As DNA, the CDR3 is TGTGCCATCAGGGCCCAGTACTTC. Translation gives CAIRAQYF.